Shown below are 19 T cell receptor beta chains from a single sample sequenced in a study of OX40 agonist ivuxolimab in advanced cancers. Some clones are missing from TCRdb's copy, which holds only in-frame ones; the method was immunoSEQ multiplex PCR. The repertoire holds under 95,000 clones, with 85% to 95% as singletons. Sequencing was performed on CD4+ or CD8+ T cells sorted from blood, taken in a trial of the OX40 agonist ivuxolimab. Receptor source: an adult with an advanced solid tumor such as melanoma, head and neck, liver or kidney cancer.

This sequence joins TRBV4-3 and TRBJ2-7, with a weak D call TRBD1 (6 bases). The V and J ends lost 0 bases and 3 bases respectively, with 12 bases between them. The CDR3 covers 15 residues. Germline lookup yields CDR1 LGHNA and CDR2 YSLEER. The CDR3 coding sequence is TGCGCCAGCAGCCAAGAACAGGGCAGGAGCTACGAGCAGTACTTC. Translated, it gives CASSQEQGRSYEQYF.

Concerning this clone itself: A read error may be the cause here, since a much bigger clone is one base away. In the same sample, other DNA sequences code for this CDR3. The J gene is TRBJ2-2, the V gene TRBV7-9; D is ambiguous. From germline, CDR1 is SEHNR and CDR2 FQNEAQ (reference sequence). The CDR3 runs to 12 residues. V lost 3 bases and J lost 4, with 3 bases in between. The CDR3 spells CASSLGTGELFF. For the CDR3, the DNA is TGTGCCAGCAGCTTGGGCACCGGGGAGCTGTTTTTT.

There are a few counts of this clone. The CDR3 spells CASSSPHGGEKETQYF. The CDR3 DNA follows: TGTGCCAGCAGCTCCCCCCATGGGGGGGAGAAAGAGACCCAGTACTTC. This chain uses TRBV7-9 with TRBJ2-5; 7 positions match TRBD2. The CDR3 has 16 amino acids. Looked up from germline, CDR1 is SEHNR and CDR2 is FQNEAQ (reference sequence). J was trimmed by 3 bases and V by 4 bases; bases with no gene match: 11. Full variable domain (missing parts from reference TRBV7-9 and TRBJ2-5): DTGVSQNPRHKITKRGQNVTFRCDPISEHNRLYWYRQTLGQGPEFLTYFQNEAQLEKSRLLSDRFSAERPKGSFSTLEIQRTEQGDSAMYLCASSSPHGGEKETQYFGPGTRLLVL.

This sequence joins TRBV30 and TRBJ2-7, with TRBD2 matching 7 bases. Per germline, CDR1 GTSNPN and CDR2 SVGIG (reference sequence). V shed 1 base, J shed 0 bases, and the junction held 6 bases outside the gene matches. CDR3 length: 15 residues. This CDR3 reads CAWSGNSGFSYEQYF. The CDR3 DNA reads TGTGCCTGGAGTGGGAATAGCGGGTTCTCCTACGAGCAGTACTTC.

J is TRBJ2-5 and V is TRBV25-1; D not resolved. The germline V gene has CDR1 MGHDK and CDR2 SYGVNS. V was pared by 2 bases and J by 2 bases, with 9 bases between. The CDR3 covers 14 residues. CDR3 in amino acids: CASSEVAVQETQYF. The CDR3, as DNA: TGTGCCAGCAGTGAAGTGGCAGTACAAGAGACCCAGTACTTC.

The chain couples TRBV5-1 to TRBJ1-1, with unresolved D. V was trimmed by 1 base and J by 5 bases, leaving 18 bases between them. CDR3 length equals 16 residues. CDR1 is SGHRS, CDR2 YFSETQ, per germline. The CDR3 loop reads CASSLNRGPVGTEAFF. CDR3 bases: TGCGCCAGCAGCTTGAATCGCGGGCCAGTCGGAACTGAAGCTTTCTTT.

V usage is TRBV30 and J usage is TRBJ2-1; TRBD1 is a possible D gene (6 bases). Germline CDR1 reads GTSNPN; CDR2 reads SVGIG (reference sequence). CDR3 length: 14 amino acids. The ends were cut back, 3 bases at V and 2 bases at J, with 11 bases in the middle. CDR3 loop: CAWRSDRTYNEQFF. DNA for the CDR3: TGTGCCTGGAGGTCGGACAGAACCTACAATGAGCAGTTCTTC.

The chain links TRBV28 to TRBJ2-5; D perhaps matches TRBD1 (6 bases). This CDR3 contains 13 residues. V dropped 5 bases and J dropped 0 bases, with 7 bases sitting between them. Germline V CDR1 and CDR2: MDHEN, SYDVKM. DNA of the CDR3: TGTGCCAGCAGTACAGGGAACCAAGAGACCCAGTACTTC. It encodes CASSTGNQETQYF.

The CDR3 coding sequence is TGTGCCAGCAGTAGGGCAGGGGTACAGGGGTACAATGAGCAGTTCTTC. Protein product: CASSRAGVQGYNEQFF. The chain recombines TRBV27 with TRBJ2-1; 7 positions match TRBD1. Germline values: CDR1 MNHEY, CDR2 SMNVEV (reference sequence). The CDR3 is 16 amino acids. The V gene end was trimmed by 5 bases and the J gene end by 4 bases; junction bases not matched to a gene: 11.

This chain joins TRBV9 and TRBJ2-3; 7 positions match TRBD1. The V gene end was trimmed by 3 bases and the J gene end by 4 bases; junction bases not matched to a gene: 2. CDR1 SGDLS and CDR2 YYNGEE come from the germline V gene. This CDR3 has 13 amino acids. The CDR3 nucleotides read TGTGCCAGCAGCGGTGACAGGGCAGATACGCAGTATTTT. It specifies CASSGDRADTQYF.

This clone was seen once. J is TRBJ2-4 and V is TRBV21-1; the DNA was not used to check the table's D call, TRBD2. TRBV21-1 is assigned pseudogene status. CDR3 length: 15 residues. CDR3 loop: CASSKPGLPQDIQYF. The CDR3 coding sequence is TGTGCCAGCAGCAAACCGGGACTCCCTCAAGACATTCAGTACTTC.

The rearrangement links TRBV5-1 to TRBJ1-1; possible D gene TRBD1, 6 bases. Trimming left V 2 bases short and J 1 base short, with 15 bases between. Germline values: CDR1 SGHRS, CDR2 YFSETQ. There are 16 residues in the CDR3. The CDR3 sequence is CASSFSQGGGNTEAFF. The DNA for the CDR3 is TGCGCCAGCAGCTTCTCACAGGGAGGAGGGAACACTGAAGCTTTCTTT.

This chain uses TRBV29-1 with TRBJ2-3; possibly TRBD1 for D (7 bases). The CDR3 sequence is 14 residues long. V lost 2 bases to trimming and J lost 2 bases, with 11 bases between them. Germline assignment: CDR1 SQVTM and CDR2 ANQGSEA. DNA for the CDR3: TGCAGCGTTGAACAGGGGGAGGACACAGATACGCAGTATTTT. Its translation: CSVEQGEDTDTQYF.

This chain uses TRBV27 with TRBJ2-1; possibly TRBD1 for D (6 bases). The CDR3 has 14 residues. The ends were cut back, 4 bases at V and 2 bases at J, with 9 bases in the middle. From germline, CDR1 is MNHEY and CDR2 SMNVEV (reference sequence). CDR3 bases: TGTGCCAGCAGTTCCGGGACAACCTACAATGAGCAGTTCTTC. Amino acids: CASSSGTTYNEQFF.

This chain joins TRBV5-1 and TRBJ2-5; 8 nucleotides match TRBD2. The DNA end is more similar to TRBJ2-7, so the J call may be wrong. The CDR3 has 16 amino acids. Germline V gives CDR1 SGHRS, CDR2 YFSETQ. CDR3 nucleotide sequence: TGCGCCAGCAGCTTGCCCGAGAGGGGACTAGACGACGAGCAGTACTTC. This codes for CASSLPERGLDDEQYF.

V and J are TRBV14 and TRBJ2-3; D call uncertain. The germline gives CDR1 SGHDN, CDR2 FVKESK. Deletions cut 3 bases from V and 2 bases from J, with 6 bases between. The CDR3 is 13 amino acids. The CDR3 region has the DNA TGTGCCAGCAGCCACCAGAACACAGATACGCAGTATTTT. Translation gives CASSHQNTDTQYF.

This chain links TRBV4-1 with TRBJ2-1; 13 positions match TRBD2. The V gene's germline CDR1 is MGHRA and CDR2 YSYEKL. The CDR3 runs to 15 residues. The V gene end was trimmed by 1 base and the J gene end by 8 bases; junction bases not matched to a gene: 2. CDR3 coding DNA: TGCGCCAGCAGCCAAGGGACTAGCGGGGGAGATGAGCAGTTCTTC. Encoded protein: CASSQGTSGGDEQFF.

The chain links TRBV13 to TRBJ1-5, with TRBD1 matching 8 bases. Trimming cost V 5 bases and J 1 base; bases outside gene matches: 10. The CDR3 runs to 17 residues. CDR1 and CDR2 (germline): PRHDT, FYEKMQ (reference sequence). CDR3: CASSQTQGDESNQPQHF. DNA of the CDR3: TGTGCCAGCAGCCAAACACAGGGGGATGAGAGCAATCAGCCCCAGCATTTT.

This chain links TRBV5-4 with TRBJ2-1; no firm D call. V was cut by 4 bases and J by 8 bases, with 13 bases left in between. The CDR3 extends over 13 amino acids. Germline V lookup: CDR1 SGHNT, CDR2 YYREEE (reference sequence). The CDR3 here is CASSLGSLDEQFF. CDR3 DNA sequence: TGTGCCAGCAGCCTCGGGTCCCTTGATGAGCAGTTCTTC.